The clone carrying this TCR beta chain was picked up a small number of times. The sample originates from a study of response to subunit inactivated influenza vaccine. This CDR3 is built from 15 residues. Germline lookup yields CDR1 MNHEY and CDR2 SVGEGT. V dropped 6 bases and J dropped 10 bases, with 22 bases sitting between them. TCRdb used MiXCR to reprocess the RT-PCR reads, holding one entry per CDR3 protein. The sample has roughly 710,000 distinct CDR3 sequences, about 14% seen once; the top ten hold about 7.6%. The source is a man aged 50 to 59 who received an inactivated influenza vaccine. The starting material was PBMCs from blood, obtained approximately 15 days before vaccination. The V and J genes are TRBV6-2 or TRBV6-3 and TRBJ2-1, with D possibly matching TRBD1 (6 bases). The CDR3 loop reads CASRNAYTGSGEQFF. Written as DNA, the CDR3 is TGTGCCAGCAGGAACGCATACACAGGGTCGGGGGAGCAGTTCTTC.